This TCR beta chain was recorded in a study of identical twins. Healthy Caucasians were all of the donors. Concerning this clonotype itself: Its cognate antigen is unknown.

Whole-study findings and limits: Cord blood beta clonotypes present at high abundance carried fewer insertions; no such pattern appeared in memory repertoires.

TCRdb fed the 5' RACE reads into MiXCR, producing one record per CDR3 protein. The sample lists 1.5 million to 2 million distinct CDR3 sequences; about 30% were seen once. The J segment lost 2 bases and the V segment lost 0 bases, leaving 17 bases of the junction unmatched. The germline CDR1 and CDR2 sequences are DFQATT and SNEGSKA (reference sequence). This CDR3 has 20 amino acids. The TCR originated in a newborn girl in good health. Sequencing input: cord blood. This chain joins TRBV20-1 and TRBJ2-2; 8 bases are a match to TRBD1. The CDR3 sequence is CSARDQGAERVLPNTGELFF. CDR3 nucleotides: TGCAGTGCTAGAGATCAGGGGGCGGAGCGGGTACTACCAAACACCGGGGAGCTGTTTTTT.